What follows are 9 T cell receptor beta chains derived from one specimen sequenced in a study of OX40 agonist ivuxolimab in advanced cancers. Produced via immunoSEQ multiplex PCR; TCRdb's table is partial and in-frame only. The table has roughly 64,000 clones, roughly 90% seen once. Material: CD4+ or CD8+ T cells sorted from blood, obtained in a trial of the OX40 agonist ivuxolimab. These receptors all come from an adult with an advanced solid tumor such as melanoma, head and neck, liver or kidney cancer.

V is TRBV18 and J is TRBJ2-7, with D possibly being TRBD1 (5 bases). Germline V CDR1 and CDR2: KGHSH, LQKENI. The CDR3 runs to 14 residues. The V gene lost 2 bases and the J gene lost 0 bases, with 8 bases spanning the gap. The CDR3, as DNA: TGTGCCAGCTCACCAGCAGGGAACTCCTACGAGCAGTACTTC. It specifies CASSPAGNSYEQYF.

This chain joins TRBV2 and TRBJ2-7; 10 positions agree with TRBD1. J was trimmed by 3 bases and V by 1 base; bases with no gene match: 3. Per germline, CDR1 SNHLY and CDR2 FYNNEI. The CDR3 has 15 amino acids. The CDR3 spells CASSEETGGGYEQYF. The DNA of the CDR3 is TGTGCCAGCAGTGAAGAGACAGGGGGCGGCTACGAGCAGTACTTC.

The chain recombines TRBV11-3 with TRBJ1-2, with D maybe TRBD1 (5 bases). CDR1 SGHNT and CDR2 YENEEA come from the germline V gene. With 1 base removed from V and 7 bases from J, the gap between germline ends came to 10 bases. The CDR3 contains 13 residues. The CDR3, as DNA: TGTGCCAGCAGCTTAGTGAACAGGCGTGGCTACACCTTC. Residues: CASSLVNRRGYTF.

The rearrangement uses TRBV7-9 and TRBJ2-7; D unclear. Germline lookup yields CDR1 SEHNR and CDR2 FQNEAQ (reference sequence). The CDR3 length is 11 residues. V lost 5 bases and J lost 0, with 2 bases in between. CDR3 region: CASSASYEQYF. The CDR3, as DNA: TGTGCCAGCAGCGCCTCCTACGAGCAGTACTTC.

This clone was recorded a few times. The chain links TRBV27 to TRBJ1-4; 8 bases are a match to TRBD1. The germline gives CDR1 MNHEY, CDR2 SMNVEV (reference sequence). This CDR3 comprises 20 residues. V was pared by 4 bases and J by 5 bases, with 21 bases of the junction left unmatched. CDR3 nucleotides: TGTGCCAGCAGTTCGGGCGCGTGGTCCCCCTTAGACAGGGGCAATGAAAAACTGTTTTTT. Its translation: CASSSGAWSPLDRGNEKLFF.

This rearrangement joins TRBV14 to TRBJ1-3; D unclear. The CDR3 spans 13 residues. Germline-derived CDR1 and CDR2 are SGHDN and FVKESK. The V end lost 1 base, the J end lost 1 base, and 2 bases lay between the germline ends. The CDR3 spells CASSQASGNTIYF. Here the CDR3 DNA reads TGTGCCAGCAGCCAAGCTTCTGGAAACACCATATATTTT.

The sample holds one count of this clone. The genes are TRBV12-5 and TRBJ2-1; D gene uncertain. Germline V gene lookup returns CDR1 LGHNT and CDR2 FRNRAP. Deletions cut 1 base from V and 3 bases from J, with 7 bases between. This CDR3 is 14 amino acids long. The CDR3 DNA sequence: TGTGCTAGTGGTTTGGCCCCGGACTACAATGAGCAGTTCTTC. This encodes CASGLAPDYNEQFF.

This clone was seen only once. The rearrangement links TRBV28 to TRBJ2-1, with D maybe TRBD2 (5 bases). Trimming cost V 8 bases and J 3 bases, with 17 bases left between them. CDR3 length: 15 residues. The germline gives CDR1 MDHEN, CDR2 SYDVKM. Written as DNA, the CDR3 is TGTGCCAGCGCCCTAAATACCGGAGGCTACAATGAGCAGTTCTTC. Translated: CASALNTGGYNEQFF.

This sequence joins TRBV7-2 and TRBJ1-1, with D maybe TRBD1 (5 bases). Germline-derived CDR1 and CDR2 are SGHTA and FQGNSA. The CDR3 runs 16 residues. V was clipped by 3 bases and J by 6 bases, with 20 bases between them. The CDR3 bases are TGTGCCAGCAGCTTTAAATTCGGGGGTCTCCCCCCTGAAGCTTTCTTT. It translates to CASSFKFGGLPPEAFF.